This passage covers 26 T cell receptor beta chains from one sample sequenced in a study of blood T cell repertoires in COVID-19. The table came from immunoSEQ multiplex PCR; TCRdb's copy has only in-frame clones and leaves some out. Here the sample spans roughly 150,000 clones, around 87% being singletons. The sequenced material came from peripheral blood. Source of these receptors: an elderly woman with COVID-19, enrolled during active disease.

CDR3 sequence reads: CASRETGTNSPLHF. The CDR3 DNA reads as TGTGCCAGCAGAGAGACAGGGACAAATTCACCCCTCCACTTT. V is TRBV6-5 and J is TRBJ1-6; 7 bases agree with TRBD1. V lost 6 bases, J lost 7 bases, and 6 bases stayed unmatched. This CDR3 has 14 residues. The germline V gene has CDR1 MNHEY and CDR2 SVGAGI.

The V gene is TRBV3-1 (or the pseudogene TRBV3-2), the J gene TRBJ2-1, with D possibly TRBD1 on 6 matching bases. The CDR3 length is 11 residues. Trimming stripped 4 bases from V and 10 bases from J, with 8 bases between. Germline lookup yields CDR1 LGHDT and CDR2 YNNKEL (reference sequence). The CDR3 DNA reads as TGTGCCAGCAGCCTTGGGACAGAGCAGTTCTTC. Its translation is CASSLGTEQFF.

This chain uses TRBV5-4 with TRBJ1-4; possibly TRBD1 for D (5 bases). Trimming took off 3 bases at V and 4 bases at J, with 10 bases between the two ends. Germline CDR1 SGHNT, CDR2 YYREEE (reference sequence). The CDR3 is made up of 14 amino acids. In DNA form, the CDR3 reads TGTGCCAGCAGCTCTCAGGGCTTTAATGAAAAACTGTTTTTT. Translated, it gives CASSSQGFNEKLFF.

The chain couples TRBV5-1 to TRBJ2-2; D is undetermined. The germline CDR1 and CDR2 sequences are SGHRS and YFSETQ. The CDR3 spans 16 residues. Trimming took 1 base from V and 5 from J, leaving 15 bases between them. This chain's CDR3 is CASSLSSIRQTGELFF. The CDR3, as DNA: TGCGCCAGCAGCTTGTCGTCAATAAGACAAACCGGGGAGCTGTTTTTT.

V is TRBV18 and J is TRBJ2-1, with TRBD2 as a possible D gene (6 bases). CDR1 KGHSH and CDR2 LQKENI come from the germline V gene. The V end was cut by 3 bases, the J end by 6 bases, with 12 bases between. CDR3 length equals 14 residues. The CDR3 nucleotides read TGTGCCAGCTCACCCCAGGGACTTTCCAATGAGCAGTTCTTC. As protein: CASSPQGLSNEQFF.

The V gene is TRBV7-9, the J gene TRBJ2-7, with 13 bases that match TRBD2. V shed 7 bases, J shed 7 bases, and the junction held 10 bases outside the gene matches. The CDR3 runs 15 residues. Looked up from germline, CDR1 is SEHNR and CDR2 is FQNEAQ (reference sequence). Here the CDR3 DNA reads TGTGCCAGCATGGGACTAGCGGGATCTCCTAGGGAGCAGTACTTC. Encoded protein: CASMGLAGSPREQYF.

The table lists this clone with a few counts. The chain links TRBV5-1 to TRBJ1-1; D gene uncertain. V was pared by 1 base and J by 2 bases, with 9 bases between. The CDR3 consists of 14 residues. From germline, CDR1 is SGHRS and CDR2 YFSETQ. The CDR3 coding sequence is TGCGCCAGCAGCTTGTCGGTATTAAACACTGAAGCTTTCTTT. Encoded protein: CASSLSVLNTEAFF.

The rearrangement links TRBV5-1 to TRBJ1-1, with a possible D match to TRBD1 (5 bases). V shed 4 bases and J shed 1 base, with 11 bases lying between them. CDR3 length equals 14 residues. Per the germline V gene, CDR1 is SGHRS and CDR2 is YFSETQ. The DNA for the CDR3 is TGCGCCAGCAGCCCCGGACACTCGAACACTGAAGCTTTCTTT. It encodes CASSPGHSNTEAFF.

Details on this clone: The sample holds other DNA sequences that translate to the same CDR3. The chain employs TRBV27 and TRBJ2-1, with 11 bases identical to TRBD1. The CDR3 sequence is 16 residues long. Germline assignment: CDR1 MNHEY and CDR2 SMNVEV (reference sequence). After removal of 6 bases from V and 13 bases from J, the junction contained 17 bases not matched to a gene. CDR3 in DNA: TGTGCCAGCAGCCGCGGTCCTCAGGGACAGGGGGTATTTCAGTTCTTC. This translates into CASSRGPQGQGVFQFF.

The gene calls are TRBV9 and TRBJ2-1, with TRBD1 matching over 7 bases. V was pared by 0 bases and J by 10 bases, with 7 bases of the junction left unmatched. The CDR3 has 14 amino acids. CDR1 SGDLS and CDR2 YYNGEE come from the germline V gene. Here the CDR3 DNA reads TGTGCCAGCAGCGTAGGACAGGGCCCAGGGGAGCAGTTCTTC. It specifies CASSVGQGPGEQFF.

This clone was counted only a few times. The chain is built from TRBV4-2 and TRBJ1-6; D not certain. This CDR3 has 13 amino acids. Trimming removed 0 bases at V and 7 bases at J, with 4 bases between. Germline loops: CDR1 LGHNA, CDR2 YNFKEQ. The CDR3 sequence: CASSQDPNSPLHF. The CDR3 DNA is TGTGCCAGCAGCCAAGATCCGAATTCACCCCTCCACTTT.

The genes are TRBV5-4 and TRBJ2-5; D is undetermined. V lost 4 bases, J lost 1 base, and 14 bases lay in between. From germline, CDR1 is SGHNT and CDR2 YYREEE (reference sequence). The CDR3 loop spans 15 amino acids. CDR3 sequence: CASSQKDTSQETQYF. CDR3 bases: TGTGCCAGCAGCCAAAAAGACACCTCCCAAGAGACCCAGTACTTC. Full variable domain (missing parts from reference TRBV5-4 and TRBJ2-5): ETGVTQSPTHLIKTRGQQVTLRCSSQSGHNTVSWYQQALGQGPQFIFQYYREEENGRGNFPPRFSGLQFPNYSSELNVNALELDDSALYLCASSQKDTSQETQYFGPGTRLLVL.

This clone was counted only a few times. The CDR3 protein is CASSRANNSPLHF. The CDR3 DNA follows: TGTGCCAGCAGCCGTGCTAATAATTCACCCCTCCACTTT. The rearrangement joins TRBV14 to TRBJ1-6; no clear D gene. The CDR3 loop spans 13 amino acids. Trimming cost V 4 bases and J 5 bases, with 6 bases left between them. Germline V gene sequence: CDR1 SGHDN, CDR2 FVKESK.

CDR3 sequence reads: CASRHDRGAAGELFF. DNA of the CDR3: TGTGCCAGCAGACATGACAGGGGAGCGGCCGGGGAGCTGTTTTTT. The chain uses TRBV3-1 (or the pseudogene TRBV3-2) and TRBJ2-2; 8 nucleotides align to TRBD1. The germline V gene encodes CDR1 LGHDT and CDR2 YNNKEL (reference sequence). V shed 6 bases, J shed 6 bases, and the junction held 9 bases outside the gene matches. This CDR3 contains 15 residues.

The chain combines TRBV7-2 with TRBJ2-3; D possibly corresponds to TRBD2 (6 bases). This CDR3 has 14 residues. Germline V gives CDR1 SGHTA, CDR2 FQGNSA. Trimming left V 1 base short and J 5 bases short, with 10 bases between. The CDR3 protein is CASSLVTRGDTQYF. The CDR3, as DNA: TGTGCCAGCAGCTTAGTGACTAGAGGAGATACGCAGTATTTT.

This chain joins TRBV11-2 and TRBJ2-1, with 8 bases fitting TRBD1. In germline, CDR1 is SGHAT, CDR2 FQNNGV. The CDR3 contains 15 residues. V lost 3 bases and J lost 13; bases outside the gene matches: 14. As DNA, the CDR3 is TGTGCCAGCAGCTTGGAAGCGTACAACAGGGGGGCACAGTTCTTC. Its protein is CASSLEAYNRGAQFF.

This chain connects TRBV25-1 to TRBJ1-2; TRBD1 aligns across 7 bases. The CDR3 extends over 16 amino acids. Germline lookup yields CDR1 MGHDK and CDR2 SYGVNS. V lost 3 bases to trimming and J lost 12 bases; unmatched junction nucleotides: 19. The CDR3, as DNA: TGTGCCAGCAGTGACCCTCACGTCCCCGGGTACAGGGGCCACACCTTC. Translation gives CASSDPHVPGYRGHTF.

The chain employs TRBV5-6 and TRBJ1-2; perhaps TRBD1 as D (6 bases). The V end was cut by 4 bases, the J end by 6 bases, with 13 bases between. The CDR3 consists of 13 residues. In germline, CDR1 is SGHDT, CDR2 YYEEEE. The CDR3 is CASSPQGFDGYTF. The CDR3 bases are TGTGCCAGCAGCCCCCAGGGGTTCGATGGCTACACCTTC.

The chain uses TRBV15 and TRBJ2-1; 8 bases are a match to TRBD2. J lost 1 base, V lost 0 bases, and 5 bases had no gene match. Germline V CDR1 and CDR2: LNHNV, YYDKDF (reference sequence). The CDR3 runs 17 residues. The CDR3 sequence is CATSREGTRGSYNEQFF. The CDR3 region has the DNA TGTGCCACCAGCAGAGAAGGGACTAGAGGTTCCTACAATGAGCAGTTCTTC.

This chain links TRBV18 with TRBJ2-1; D possibly corresponds to TRBD2 (5 bases). The CDR3 loop spans 16 amino acids. Germline V gene sequence: CDR1 KGHSH, CDR2 LQKENI. V was trimmed by 3 bases and J by 7 bases, leaving 19 bases between them. The CDR3 region has the DNA TGTGCCAGCTCACCGATGGCGGGTTCCGCTAATAATGAGCAGTTCTTC. As protein: CASSPMAGSANNEQFF.

The rearrangement uses TRBV28 and TRBJ1-2, with D unclear. Trimming removed 5 bases from V and 5 bases from J, with 12 bases in between. This CDR3 is built from 13 residues. Germline values: CDR1 MDHEN, CDR2 SYDVKM. The DNA for the CDR3 is TGTGCCAGCAGTCCCACGACGGGATATGGCTACACCTTC. Amino acids: CASSPTTGYGYTF.

J is TRBJ1-2 and V is TRBV14, with D tentatively TRBD1 (6 bases). The CDR3 contains 14 residues. Germline lookup yields CDR1 SGHDN and CDR2 FVKESK. V was clipped by 4 bases and J by 4 bases, with 13 bases between them. CDR3 in amino acids: CASSPGGGAYGYTF. As DNA, the CDR3 is TGTGCCAGCAGCCCCGGGGGGGGCGCCTATGGCTACACCTTC.

This rearrangement joins TRBV19 to TRBJ1-4, with 7 bases fitting TRBD1. The germline gives CDR1 LNHDA, CDR2 SQIVND (reference sequence). The CDR3 extends over 14 amino acids. V dropped 5 bases and J dropped 7; count of bases not matched to a gene: 7. The chain's CDR3 is CASSPRGQGEKLFF. The CDR3 nucleotides read TGTGCCAGTAGTCCAAGGGGGCAGGGTGAAAAACTGTTTTTT. Combining the CDR3 with reference TRBV19 and TRBJ1-4 gives the whole variable domain DGGITQSPKYLFRKEGQNVTLSCEQNLNHDAMYWYRQDPGQGLRLIYYSQIVNDFQKGDIAEGYSVSREKKESFPLTVTSAQKNPTAFYLCASSPRGQGEKLFFGSGTQLSVL.

The V call is TRBV19, the J call TRBJ1-5, with D uncertain. CDR1 LNHDA and CDR2 SQIVND come from the germline V gene (reference sequence). This CDR3 has 14 residues. V was shortened by 5 bases and J by 0 bases, with 8 bases between the two germline ends. CDR3 sequence: CASSPTVSNQPQHF. For the CDR3, the DNA is TGTGCCAGTAGTCCCACGGTTAGCAATCAGCCCCAGCATTTT.

This chain uses TRBV7-6 with TRBJ1-3, with D uncertain. With 3 bases removed from V and 3 bases from J, the gap between germline ends came to 9 bases. The CDR3 length is 14 residues. CDR1 SGHVS and CDR2 FNYEAQ come from the germline V gene. The CDR3 protein is CASSFGPVGNTIYF. In DNA, the CDR3 is TGTGCCAGCAGCTTTGGGCCCGTTGGAAACACCATATATTTT.

This chain joins TRBV6-4 and TRBJ2-1, with a possible D match to TRBD2 (7 bases). V lost 0 bases and J 4 bases, leaving 13 bases between the germline ends. This CDR3 is 16 amino acids long. Per the germline V gene, CDR1 is MRHNA and CDR2 is SNTAGT. CDR3 protein: CASSDSWGRGYNEQFF. In nucleotides, the CDR3 is TGTGCCAGCAGTGACTCGTGGGGGAGGGGGTACAATGAGCAGTTCTTC.